The 28 T cell receptor beta chains listed next were all sequenced from one sample in a study of preoperative IRX-2 immunotherapy in early breast cancer. Repertoires were generated with immunoSEQ multiplex PCR, while TCRdb's copy carries only in-frame clones and drops some. The sample lists more than 25,000 clones; around 90% were seen once. Indicated treatment: preoperative locoregional IRX-2 cytokine immunotherapy. Sampling was performed from a patient treated with IRX-2 immunotherapy. The receptors stem from a human donor with breast cancer.

This chain links TRBV5-5 with TRBJ2-7; D is unresolved. The V and J ends lost 4 bases and 8 bases respectively, with 10 bases between them. CDR3 length: 11 amino acids. Per the germline V gene, CDR1 is SGHKS and CDR2 is YYEKEE (reference sequence). CDR3 bases: TGTGCCAGCAGCCAGACCGGAAAGCAGTACTTC. It is translated as CASSQTGKQYF.

The chain carries TRBV6-1 and TRBJ2-2; D call uncertain. The CDR3 consists of 13 residues. CDR1 and CDR2 from the germline V gene are MNHNS and SASEGT. Trimming shortened V by 6 bases and J by 1 base, and 6 bases separated the two germline ends. The DNA for the CDR3 is TGTGCCAGCAGGGACGGGAACACCGGGGAGCTGTTTTTT. This translates into CASRDGNTGELFF.

The chain recombines TRBV29-1 with TRBJ1-1; D gene ambiguous. There are 11 residues in the CDR3. Germline V lookup: CDR1 SQVTM, CDR2 ANQGSEA. V was pared by 3 bases and J by 1 base, with 3 bases between. For the CDR3, the DNA is TGCAGCGTTGAGGCGAACACTGAAGCTTTCTTT. Translated, it gives CSVEANTEAFF.

This clone has just a few counts. V gene TRBV6-1 combines with J gene TRBJ1-1; D gene unclear. Trimming took off 6 bases at V and 0 bases at J, with 2 bases between the two ends. The CDR3 has 11 residues. Germline CDR1 MNHNS, CDR2 SASEGT. CDR3 in DNA: TGTGCCAGCAGGGTGAACACTGAAGCTTTCTTT. It translates to CASRVNTEAFF.

The rearrangement joins TRBV21-1 to TRBJ1-3. TRBV21-1 is a pseudogene locus. The CDR3 has 20 amino acids. CDR3: CASSTNIRGLRPPSGNTIYF. Written as DNA, the CDR3 is TGTGCCAGCAGCACTAACATTCGGGGTCTACGCCCTCCCTCTGGAAACACCATATATTTT.

The chain uses TRBV28 and TRBJ2-7; 8 nucleotides match TRBD1. Germline CDR1 reads MDHEN; CDR2 reads SYDVKM. J gave up 9 bases and V 5 bases, and 18 bases lay outside the gene matches. CDR3 length: 16 residues. The CDR3 sequence: CASSLSGSGGRSGQYF. The CDR3 bases are TGTGCCAGCAGTCTTAGTGGGTCAGGGGGCCGATCGGGGCAGTACTTC.

This clone was picked up a small number of times. V and J are TRBV12-5 and TRBJ2-1, with 12 bases lining up with TRBD1. This CDR3 region has 15 residues. V was clipped by 7 bases and J by 3 bases; unmatched bases: 4. Germline CDR1 is LGHNT and CDR2 is FRNRAP. The CDR3 coding sequence is TGTGCTAGTGCCGGGACAGGGGGCGTCTACAATGAGCAGTTCTTC. Protein product: CASAGTGGVYNEQFF. The full variable domain, rest sourced from reference TRBV12-5 and TRBJ2-1, is DARVTQTPRHKVTEMGQEVTMRCQPILGHNTVFWYRQTMMQGLELLAYFRNRAPLDDSGMPKDRFSAEMPDATLATLKIQPSEPRDSAVYFCASAGTGGVYNEQFFGPGTRLTVL.

This clone was observed once. This chain joins TRBV5-1 and TRBJ1-1; 8 nucleotides align to TRBD1. From germline, CDR1 is SGHRS and CDR2 YFSETQ. V dropped 0 bases and J dropped 0; count of bases not matched to a gene: 1. There are 15 residues in the CDR3. The CDR3 sequence: CASSLAGGLNTEAFF. In DNA form, the CDR3 reads TGCGCCAGCAGCTTGGCAGGGGGCCTGAACACTGAAGCTTTCTTT.

The chain couples TRBV2 to TRBJ2-3; 7 bases are a match to TRBD2. The CDR3 loop spans 13 amino acids. V lost 4 bases, J lost 2 bases, and 0 bases stayed unmatched. Germline lookup yields CDR1 SNHLY and CDR2 FYNNEI. The CDR3 DNA is TGTGCCAGCAGTGGGGACTACACAGATACGCAGTATTTT. Translated: CASSGDYTDTQYF. Drawing the rest from reference TRBV2 and TRBJ2-3, the complete variable domain is EPEVTQTPSHQVTQMGQEVILRCVPISNHLYFYWYRQILGQKVEFLVSFYNNEISEKSEIFDDQFSVERPDGSNFTLKIRSTKLEDSAMYFCASSGDYTDTQYFGPGTRLTVL.

The V call is TRBV28, the J call TRBJ2-7; the match to TRBD2 covers 12 bases. This CDR3 has 15 residues. CDR1 and CDR2 (germline): MDHEN, SYDVKM. V trimming: 4 bases; J trimming: 6 bases; junction bases outside the gene matches: 7. CDR3 DNA sequence: TGTGCCAGCAGTTCATCTAGCGGGAGGGCCTTCGAGCAGTACTTC. Translating gives CASSSSSGRAFEQYF.

The chain has TRBV7-9 and TRBJ1-4, with 7 bases identical to TRBD1. Germline V gives CDR1 SEHNR, CDR2 FQNEAQ (reference sequence). After removal of 5 bases from V and 8 bases from J, the junction contained 11 bases not matched to a gene. CDR3 size: 15 residues. The CDR3 region has the DNA TGTGCCAGCAGCCCCAGAACAGGGGCGGGGGAAAAACTGTTTTTT. This encodes CASSPRTGAGEKLFF.

The V gene is TRBV29-1, the J gene TRBJ2-2; D gene ambiguous. The germline V gene has CDR1 SQVTM and CDR2 ANQGSEA. This CDR3 has 13 residues. V was trimmed by 7 bases and J by 4 bases, leaving 13 bases between them. CDR3 nucleotide sequence: TGCAGCGACCCCGGAACAATCACCGGGGAGCTGTTTTTT. Translation: CSDPGTITGELFF.

The gene calls are TRBV7-2 and TRBJ1-1, with 7 positions matching TRBD1. V trimming: 5 bases; J trimming: 6 bases; junction bases outside the gene matches: 12. The CDR3 contains 15 residues. CDR1 and CDR2 from the germline V gene are SGHTA and FQGNSA. The CDR3 here is CASSLSPGGRAEAFF. Here the CDR3 DNA reads TGTGCCAGCAGCCTTAGTCCAGGGGGTAGGGCTGAAGCTTTCTTT.

V and J are TRBV11-2 and TRBJ2-7; the match to TRBD2 covers 12 bases. The V gene's germline CDR1 is SGHAT and CDR2 FQNNGV. CDR3 size: 15 residues. The junction had 7 bases not matched to a gene; V was cut back by 5 bases and J by 5 bases. The CDR3 is CASSLTSGSSNEQYF. The DNA of the CDR3 is TGTGCCAGCAGCCTGACTAGCGGGAGTAGCAACGAGCAGTACTTC.

The gene calls are TRBV5-8 and TRBJ1-1; the D gene is possibly TRBD1 (5 bases). In germline, CDR1 is SGHTS, CDR2 YDEGEE. V lost 7 bases and J 2 bases, leaving 18 bases between the germline ends. The CDR3 extends over 15 amino acids. Here the CDR3 reads CASPGGWGRNTEAFF. The CDR3, as DNA: TGTGCCAGCCCTGGTGGGTGGGGCCGTAACACTGAAGCTTTCTTT.

The chain recombines TRBV2 with TRBJ1-1; weak D call: TRBD1 (6 bases). The CDR3 spans 14 residues. Germline assignment: CDR1 SNHLY and CDR2 FYNNEI. Trimming pared 8 bases from V and 4 bases from J, leaving 17 bases between. The CDR3 sequence is CASRRSGGGTEAFF. Written as DNA, the CDR3 is TGTGCCAGCCGACGCTCCGGGGGCGGCACTGAAGCTTTCTTT.

V is TRBV28 and J is TRBJ2-7, with D possibly matching TRBD1 (6 bases). The CDR3 runs 13 residues. CDR1 and CDR2 (germline): MDHEN, SYDVKM. Trimming shortened V by 2 bases and J by 2 bases, and 7 bases separated the two germline ends. The CDR3 DNA reads as TGTGCCAGCAGTTTAGGACAGACCTACGAGCAGTACTTC. It specifies CASSLGQTYEQYF.

The V call is TRBV7-9, the J call TRBJ2-2; 12 bases are a match to TRBD2. The J segment lost 4 bases and the V segment lost 5 bases, leaving 14 bases of the junction unmatched. The germline V gene has CDR1 SEHNR and CDR2 FQNEAQ (reference sequence). The CDR3 spans 19 residues. CDR3 loop: CASSPRWLAGGPGTGELFF. Written as DNA, the CDR3 is TGTGCCAGCAGCCCCCGTTGGCTAGCGGGGGGGCCCGGCACCGGGGAGCTGTTTTTT.

The chain is built from TRBV10-3 and TRBJ2-7; possibly TRBD2 for D (5 bases). Trimming removed 6 bases from V and 0 bases from J, with 15 bases in between. Germline V gene sequence: CDR1 ENHRY, CDR2 SYGVKD. CDR3 size: 15 residues. The chain's CDR3 is CAIRDFRDSSYEQYF. The CDR3 coding sequence is TGTGCCATCAGGGACTTTCGGGATTCCTCCTACGAGCAGTACTTC.

This rearrangement joins TRBV2 to TRBJ2-1; D perhaps matches TRBD1 (6 bases). V dropped 7 bases and J dropped 16 bases, with 17 bases sitting between them. This CDR3 has 11 residues. Germline-derived CDR1 and CDR2 are SNHLY and FYNNEI. CDR3 sequence: CASTLGVGQFF. The DNA of the CDR3 is TGTGCCAGCACCCTAGGGGTGGGACAATTCTTC.

The chain couples TRBV6-6 to TRBJ1-1; D is undetermined. CDR3 length: 13 amino acids. V lost 2 bases to trimming and J lost 1 base, with 5 bases between them. Looked up from germline, CDR1 is MNHNY and CDR2 is SVGAGI (reference sequence). The CDR3 spells CASSYGGNTEAFF. The DNA of the CDR3 is TGTGCCAGCAGTTACGGAGGGAACACTGAAGCTTTCTTT.

The rearrangement links TRBV29-1 to TRBJ1-5, with D possibly being TRBD1 (6 bases). Germline CDR1 and CDR2: SQVTM and ANQGSEA. The V gene lost 6 bases and the J gene lost 7 bases, with 16 bases spanning the gap. The CDR3 length is 13 residues. The CDR3 loop is CSVITGQFQPQHF. The CDR3 nucleotides read TGCAGCGTCATTACTGGACAGTTCCAGCCCCAGCATTTT.

V gene TRBV30 combines with J gene TRBJ2-1; 8 positions match TRBD2. CDR3 length: 16 residues. Germline V gene sequence: CDR1 GTSNPN, CDR2 SVGIG (reference sequence). V lost 3 bases to trimming and J lost 4 bases; unmatched junction nucleotides: 11. CDR3 sequence: CAWRPSTSALYNEQFF. In DNA form, the CDR3 reads TGTGCCTGGAGACCGTCGACTAGCGCGCTTTACAATGAGCAGTTCTTC.

The chain uses TRBV27 and TRBJ2-1; perhaps TRBD1 as D (6 bases). Per the germline V gene, CDR1 is MNHEY and CDR2 is SMNVEV (reference sequence). The CDR3 length is 11 residues. V lost 6 bases to trimming and J lost 8 bases, with 8 bases between them. CDR3 in DNA: TGTGCCAGCAGAAAGGGGGATGAGCAGTTCTTC. Encoded protein: CASRKGDEQFF.

The chain couples TRBV18 to TRBJ2-3, with a weak D call TRBD1 (5 bases). This CDR3 is built from 13 residues. Trimming took 4 bases from V and 6 from J, leaving 11 bases between them. Germline V gives CDR1 KGHSH, CDR2 LQKENI. The CDR3, as DNA: TGTGCCAGCTCACAGGCAGGGCCCGATACGCAGTATTTT. This sequence encodes CASSQAGPDTQYF.

DNA of the CDR3: TGCAGTGCTAGGGCAGACTATGGCTACACCTTC. This sequence encodes CSARADYGYTF. The chain couples TRBV20-1 to TRBJ1-2, with D unresolved. This CDR3 has 11 residues. Germline loops: CDR1 DFQATT, CDR2 SNEGSKA (reference sequence). V was trimmed by 3 bases and J by 3 bases, leaving 5 bases between them.

The V gene is TRBV7-2, the J gene TRBJ2-5; no clear D gene. The V gene lost 1 base and the J gene lost 1 base, with 13 bases spanning the gap. The CDR3 loop spans 16 amino acids. Germline CDR1 SGHTA, CDR2 FQGNSA. The CDR3 is CASSLGASWGQETQYF. For the CDR3, the DNA is TGTGCCAGCAGCTTAGGGGCAAGCTGGGGCCAAGAGACCCAGTACTTC.

The chain is built from TRBV25-1 and TRBJ2-5; the D call may be TRBD1 or TRBD2 (5 bases each). Looked up from germline, CDR1 is MGHDK and CDR2 is SYGVNS. The CDR3 length is 16 residues. V lost 6 bases and J lost 3, with 20 bases in between. DNA of the CDR3: TGTGCCAGCAGCCTGACCCCGGGACGGGGTAAAGAGACCCAGTACTTC. Translated: CASSLTPGRGKETQYF.